This T cell receptor beta chain was captured in a study of response to subunit inactivated influenza vaccine (dated by TCRdb to between 2017 and 2018). Looking at the study overall: To follow how T cells responded to a trivalent subunit inactivated influenza vaccine, the researchers relied on deep quantitative profiling of the T cell receptor repertoire.

The study at large found these results: The authors suggested that each seasonal influenza vaccination may recruit only a limited number of new T cells.

The protocol used for the library was RT-PCR. Reads for this sample came from an Illumina HiSeq 2500. TCRdb reanalyzed the raw reads on its own, using fastp at Q25 for trimming and MiXCR for clone calling, and kept in-frame beta chains. Identical CDR3 proteins give one entry, which carries the most common genes and DNA. The sample data list fewer than 600,000 distinct CDR3 sequences, and less than 7.5% of these were observed just once. The top ten clonotypes cover less than 15% of the sample. This clonotype was recorded many times. The antigen it recognizes is unknown. No qualities accompany the bases; no much larger clone lies one base away. The CDR3 goes from the cysteine to the phenylalanine over 13 residues. CDR3 DNA only is kept here, 39 bases in frame from base 1. A distance of 9 bases separates the germline ends of V and J, which lose 0 bases and 5 bases respectively. CDR1 SGHRS and CDR2 YFSETQ are derived from the germline V gene.

This TCR was recovered from a man in his fifties or sixties who received an inactivated influenza vaccine. Donor details come from another sample of the same person, matched by shared clones. The sequencing here drew on PBMCs from blood, taken 23 months after vaccination. This chain is built from TRBV5-1 and TRBJ2-7; confidence is insufficient to name the D gene. The nucleotide sequence is given as TGCGCCAGCAGCTTGGCCGTTAGCCACGAGCAGTACTTC. Its amino acids are CASSLAVSHEQYF.